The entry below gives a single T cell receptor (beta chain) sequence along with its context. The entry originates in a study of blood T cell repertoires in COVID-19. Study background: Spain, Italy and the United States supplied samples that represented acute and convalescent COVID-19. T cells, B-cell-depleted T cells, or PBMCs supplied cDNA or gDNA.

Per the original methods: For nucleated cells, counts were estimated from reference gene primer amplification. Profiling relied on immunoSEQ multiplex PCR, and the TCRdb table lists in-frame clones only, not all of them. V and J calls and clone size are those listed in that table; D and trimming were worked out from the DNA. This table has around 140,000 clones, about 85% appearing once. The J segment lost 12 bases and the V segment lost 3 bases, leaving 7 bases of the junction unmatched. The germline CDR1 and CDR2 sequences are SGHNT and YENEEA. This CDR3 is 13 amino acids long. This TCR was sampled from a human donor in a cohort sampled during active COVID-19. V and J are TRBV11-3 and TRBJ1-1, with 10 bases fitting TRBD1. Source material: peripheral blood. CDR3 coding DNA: TGTGCCAGCAGCTTTCGGGACAGGGGTTCTCCTTTCTTT. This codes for CASSFRDRGSPFF.